Each of the 27 T cell receptor beta chains below was sequenced from the same sample in a study of shared clonotypes between healthy human individuals. Sequencing used immunoSEQ multiplex PCR; TCRdb keeps in-frame clones, though not all of them. In the table there are millions of clones, approximately 90% of which are singletons. Sequencing used naive CD4+ T cells sorted from blood. Indicated subset: CD45RA+ positively selected. The receptors stem from a man aged 18 to 35 in good health.

The V call is TRBV7-9, the J call TRBJ2-3, with 15 bases fitting TRBD2. J lost 6 bases, V lost 5 bases, and 6 bases had no gene match. Germline loops: CDR1 SEHNR, CDR2 FQNEAQ (reference sequence). This CDR3 has 16 amino acids. CDR3: CASSTGLAGGGDTQYF. In DNA form, the CDR3 reads TGTGCCAGCAGCACGGGACTAGCGGGGGGAGGGGATACGCAGTATTTT.

This chain uses TRBV27 with TRBJ2-3; D gene unclear. Per the germline V gene, CDR1 is MNHEY and CDR2 is SMNVEV (reference sequence). The CDR3 totals 14 residues. The V end lost 4 bases, the J end lost 7 bases, and 15 bases lay between the germline ends. In DNA, the CDR3 is TGTGCCAGCAGTTCTGCCACGGTCCCCTATACGCAGTATTTT. Translating it yields CASSSATVPYTQYF.

This clone was recorded a few times. The chain combines TRBV30 with TRBJ1-4; D is possibly TRBD1 (6 bases). This CDR3 spans 13 amino acids. Trimming shortened V by 7 bases and J by 5 bases, and 14 bases separated the two germline ends. Germline V gene sequence: CDR1 GTSNPN, CDR2 SVGIG (reference sequence). Written as DNA, the CDR3 is TGTGCCTCTTCGGCTGGGGGCAATGAAAAACTGTTTTTT. Its translation: CASSAGGNEKLFF.

The chain employs TRBV19 and TRBJ2-3; TRBD1 matches 9 bases. The CDR3 has 16 amino acids. Germline lookup yields CDR1 LNHDA and CDR2 SQIVND (reference sequence). With V trimmed by 4 bases and J by 4 bases, 9 bases remained unmatched. The DNA for the CDR3 is TGTGCCAGTAGTACACCTAACAGGGGGCAGGCAGATACGCAGTATTTT. Residues: CASSTPNRGQADTQYF.

The chain joins TRBV6-5 to TRBJ2-7; maybe TRBD1 (6 bases). There are 12 residues in the CDR3. The germline gives CDR1 MNHEY, CDR2 SVGAGI. V was clipped by 7 bases and J by 5 bases, with 12 bases between them. Written as DNA, the CDR3 is TGTGCCAGCACCAACAGGGCCCACGAGCAGTACTTC. Its protein product is CASTNRAHEQYF.

This chain links TRBV6-1 with TRBJ1-2; D not certain. There are 14 residues in the CDR3. Germline lookup yields CDR1 MNHNS and CDR2 SASEGT. The ends were cut back, 4 bases at V and 7 bases at J, with 16 bases in the middle. CDR3 amino acids: CASSVGLGGRGYTF. CDR3 nucleotide sequence: TGTGCCAGCAGTGTTGGCTTGGGTGGCCGTGGCTACACCTTC.

This clone was observed a handful of times. Other DNA sequences of this sample code for an identical CDR3. The chain recombines TRBV19 with TRBJ2-6; no firm D call. Trimming pared 3 bases from V and 1 base from J, leaving 1 base between. Per germline, CDR1 LNHDA and CDR2 SQIVND (reference sequence). The CDR3 runs to 13 residues. The CDR3 loop is CASSISGANVLTF. The CDR3 nucleotides read TGTGCCAGTAGTATTTCTGGGGCCAACGTCCTGACTTTC.

As for this clone: Compared with germline, one end of the junction differs, possibly owing to a read error. This chain joins TRBV2 and TRBJ2-1; 8 bases agree with TRBD2. This CDR3 has 16 amino acids. The germline V gene has CDR1 SNHLY and CDR2 FYNNEI. The DNA of the CDR3 is TGTGCCAGCAGTGATATAGGCCAGCGGGGGTACAGTGAGCAGTTCTTC. Amino acid sequence: CASSDIGQRGYSEQFF.

This clone appeared a single time. The chain employs TRBV10-3 and TRBJ2-5; TRBD2 might be the D (5 bases). V shed 3 bases and J shed 3 bases, with 5 bases lying between them. CDR1 is ENHRY and CDR2 is SYGVKD in the germline V gene. CDR3 length equals 12 residues. The CDR3 bases are TGTGCCATCAGTGACGGGAAAGAGACCCAGTACTTC. Protein: CAISDGKETQYF.

Concerning this clone itself: Different DNA sequences within this sample yield the same CDR3. The chain is built from TRBV5-1 and TRBJ2-5, with 7 positions matching TRBD2. Trimming cost V 1 base and J 2 bases; bases outside gene matches: 2. Germline CDR1 and CDR2: SGHRS and YFSETQ. The CDR3 runs 14 residues. CDR3 DNA sequence: TGCGCCAGCAGCTTGAGGCGGGGGCAAGAGACCCAGTACTTC. As protein: CASSLRRGQETQYF.

The chain carries TRBV5-1 and TRBJ2-1, with 7 bases identical to TRBD2. There are 15 residues in the CDR3. Looked up from germline, CDR1 is SGHRS and CDR2 is YFSETQ. The junction had 6 bases not matched to a gene; V was cut back by 4 bases and J by 2 bases. DNA of the CDR3: TGCGCCAGCAGCCATCTAGCGGAAACCTACAATGAGCAGTTCTTC. Amino acid sequence: CASSHLAETYNEQFF.

The V call is TRBV5-4, the J call TRBJ1-1; D uncertain. V dropped 0 bases and J dropped 0 bases, with 9 bases sitting between them. The CDR3 runs 15 residues. CDR1 SGHNT and CDR2 YYREEE come from the germline V gene (reference sequence). CDR3 coding DNA: TGTGCCAGCAGCTTGGATGTGGTGATGAACACTGAAGCTTTCTTT. As protein: CASSLDVVMNTEAFF.

The J gene is TRBJ2-5, the V gene TRBV2, with 10 bases identical to TRBD1. Matching the DNA end better, TRBJ2-7 makes the J call doubtful. The germline V gene encodes CDR1 SNHLY and CDR2 FYNNEI. The CDR3 totals 15 residues. Here the CDR3 reads CASKRLTGGAYEQYF. CDR3 DNA sequence: TGTGCCAGCAAACGACTGACAGGGGGCGCGTACGAGCAGTACTTC.

Written as DNA, the CDR3 is TGTGCCAGCTCACCCCTTGACACCCTCGGGCAGGGCTACACCTTC. This codes for CASSPLDTLGQGYTF. This chain links TRBV18 with TRBJ1-2; D gene ambiguous. Trimming stripped 3 bases from V and 8 bases from J, with 19 bases between. Germline loops: CDR1 KGHSH, CDR2 LQKENI. The CDR3 is made up of 15 amino acids.

This clone was found once. The chain is built from TRBV7-9 and TRBJ2-5; D perhaps matches TRBD2 (6 bases). This CDR3 comprises 14 residues. Germline V gives CDR1 SEHNR, CDR2 FQNEAQ (reference sequence). Trimming pared 5 bases from V and 5 bases from J, leaving 15 bases between. The CDR3 here is CASSRLGAGETQYF. The CDR3 DNA is TGTGCCAGCAGCCGACTAGGGGCGGGGGAGACCCAGTACTTC.

The chain recombines TRBV2 with TRBJ1-6; 9 bases are shared with TRBD1. Germline lookup yields CDR1 SNHLY and CDR2 FYNNEI. With 8 bases clipped from V and 10 bases from J, the junction kept 9 bases outside the gene matches. This CDR3 has 14 amino acids. The CDR3 sequence: CASGTGQGTSPLHF. The DNA for the CDR3 is TGTGCCAGCGGGACGGGACAGGGAACATCACCCCTCCACTTT. The full variable domain, its missing parts supplied by reference TRBV2 and TRBJ1-6, is EPEVTQTPSHQVTQMGQEVILRCVPISNHLYFYWYRQILGQKVEFLVSFYNNEISEKSEIFDDQFSVERPDGSNFTLKIRSTKLEDSAMYFCASGTGQGTSPLHFGNGTRLTVT.

The rearrangement uses TRBV5-8 and TRBJ2-4; D unclear. Germline V CDR1 and CDR2: SGHTS, YDEGEE. This CDR3 is built from 15 residues. V lost 1 base to trimming and J lost 0 bases, with 8 bases between them. CDR3 in amino acids: CASSLPSLAKNIQYF. The CDR3, as DNA: TGTGCCAGCAGCTTGCCCAGCCTAGCCAAAAACATTCAGTACTTC.

V gene TRBV4-1 combines with J gene TRBJ2-1; 9 nucleotides agree with TRBD1. V gave up 2 bases and J gave up 2 bases; unmatched junction bases: 7. There are 17 residues in the CDR3. Germline-derived CDR1 and CDR2 are MGHRA and YSYEKL. CDR3 coding DNA: TGCGCCAGCAGCCAAAAGCCGGGACAGGGCCCCTACAATGAGCAGTTCTTC. This gives the protein CASSQKPGQGPYNEQFF.

The chain couples TRBV6-1 to TRBJ1-2, with TRBD1 matching over 10 bases. After removal of 3 bases from V and 7 bases from J, the junction contained 5 bases not matched to a gene. CDR3 length equals 14 residues. The germline gives CDR1 MNHNS, CDR2 SASEGT. CDR3 residues: CASSERQGAVGYTF. DNA of the CDR3: TGTGCCAGCAGTGAGCGACAGGGGGCGGTTGGCTACACCTTC.

The CDR3, as DNA: TGTGCCAGCACCCAAGCTGGGAACACTGAAGCTTTCTTT. Translated, it gives CASTQAGNTEAFF. This chain uses TRBV6-6 with TRBJ1-1; D is unresolved. Looked up from germline, CDR1 is MNHNY and CDR2 is SVGAGI (reference sequence). This CDR3 region has 13 residues. V dropped 7 bases and J dropped 1 base, with 10 bases sitting between them.

J is TRBJ1-2 and V is TRBV27; weak D call: TRBD1 (6 bases). The CDR3 runs to 15 residues. The V end lost 5 bases, the J end lost 0 bases, and 13 bases lay between the germline ends. CDR1 is MNHEY, CDR2 SMNVEV, per germline (reference sequence). The CDR3 DNA reads TGTGCCAGCAGTCGGTACGGACAGCCTAACTATGGCTACACCTTC. Translated: CASSRYGQPNYGYTF.

CDR3 DNA sequence: TGTGCCAGCAGCCGCGGGGGGGCGGGGGAGACCCAGTACTTC. Its translation is CASSRGGAGETQYF. V gene TRBV6-5 combines with J gene TRBJ2-5; 9 nucleotides line up with TRBD2. The CDR3 length is 14 residues. Per germline, CDR1 MNHEY and CDR2 SVGAGI. With 6 bases clipped from V and 5 bases from J, the junction kept 7 bases outside the gene matches.

CDR3 protein: CSVEDPGSYEQYF. The CDR3 region has the DNA TGCAGCGTTGAAGATCCTGGAAGTTACGAGCAGTACTTC. The chain combines TRBV29-1 with TRBJ2-7; D is undetermined. Germline V gene lookup returns CDR1 SQVTM and CDR2 ANQGSEA. Trimming took 0 bases from V and 4 from J, leaving 10 bases between them. The CDR3 is made up of 13 amino acids.

The chain recombines TRBV7-3 with TRBJ2-3; D possibly corresponds to TRBD1 (6 bases). From germline, CDR1 is SGHTA and CDR2 FQGTGA. CDR3 length: 15 residues. V lost 5 bases and J lost 4, with 16 bases in between. The CDR3 loop is CASSPVQGNSDTQYF. The CDR3 DNA is TGTGCCAGCAGCCCTGTGCAGGGGAATTCAGATACGCAGTATTTT. The full variable domain, in which reference TRBV7-3 and TRBJ2-3 provide the parts outside the CDR3, is GAGVSQTPSNKVTEKGKYVELRCDPISGHTALYWYRQSLGQGPEFLIYFQGTGAADDSGLPNDRFFAVRPEGSVSTLKIQRTERGDSAVYLCASSPVQGNSDTQYFGPGTRLTVL.

The DNA of the CDR3 is TGTGCCAGCAGCTATCGGACAGGGGGGGCCCCTGGCTACACCTTC. Its protein product is CASSYRTGGAPGYTF. The gene calls are TRBV5-6 and TRBJ1-2, with TRBD1 matching over 10 bases. The germline V gene has CDR1 SGHDT and CDR2 YYEEEE. V lost 3 bases and J lost 7; bases outside the gene matches: 9. The CDR3 is 15 residues long. Looking up the rest from reference TRBV5-6 and TRBJ1-2 gives the full variable domain: DAGVTQSPTHLIKTRGQQVTLRCSPKSGHDTVSWYQQALGQGPQFIFQYYEEEERQRGNFPDRFSGHQFPNYSSELNVNALLLGDSALYLCASSYRTGGAPGYTFGSGTRLTVV.

This clone was seen once. The chain is built from TRBV28 and TRBJ2-7; 8 bases fit TRBD1. Germline-derived CDR1 and CDR2 are MDHEN and SYDVKM. The CDR3 is 14 residues long. V shed 6 bases, J shed 5 bases, and the junction held 9 bases outside the gene matches. CDR3 in DNA: TGTGCCAGCAGAAACGCGGACAGGGACCACGAGCAGTACTTC. Encoded protein: CASRNADRDHEQYF.

The chain recombines TRBV6-1 with TRBJ1-1; 7 bases are a match to TRBD1. V shed 5 bases and J 6 bases; nucleotides not matched to a gene: 12. The length of the CDR3 is 15 residues. Germline CDR1 and CDR2: MNHNS and SASEGT. Here the CDR3 reads CASSLSKDRRSEAFF. CDR3 sequence (DNA): TGTGCCAGCAGTCTATCCAAGGACAGGAGATCTGAAGCTTTCTTT.